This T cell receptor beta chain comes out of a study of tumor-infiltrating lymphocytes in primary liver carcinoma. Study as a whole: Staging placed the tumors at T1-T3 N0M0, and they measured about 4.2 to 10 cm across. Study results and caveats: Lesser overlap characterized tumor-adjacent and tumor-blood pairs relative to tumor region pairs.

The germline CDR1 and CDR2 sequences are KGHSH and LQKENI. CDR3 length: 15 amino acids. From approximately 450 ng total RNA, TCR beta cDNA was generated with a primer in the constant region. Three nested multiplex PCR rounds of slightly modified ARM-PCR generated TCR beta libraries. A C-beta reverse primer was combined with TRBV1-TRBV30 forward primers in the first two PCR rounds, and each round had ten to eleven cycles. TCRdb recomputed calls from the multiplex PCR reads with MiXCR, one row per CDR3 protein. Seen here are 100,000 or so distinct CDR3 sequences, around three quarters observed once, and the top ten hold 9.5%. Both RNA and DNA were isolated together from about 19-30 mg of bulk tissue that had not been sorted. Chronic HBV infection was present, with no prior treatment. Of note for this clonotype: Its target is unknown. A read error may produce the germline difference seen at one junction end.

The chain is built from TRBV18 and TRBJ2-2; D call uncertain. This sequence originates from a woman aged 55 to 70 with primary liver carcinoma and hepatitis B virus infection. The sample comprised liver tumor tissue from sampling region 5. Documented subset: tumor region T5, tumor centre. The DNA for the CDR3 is TGTACCAGCTCACCTCGGTCGGCGAACACCGGGGAGCTGTTTTTT. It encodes CTSSPRSANTGELFF.